The next 28 T cell receptor beta chains were all read from a single sample in a study of molecular identifiers for immune sequencing clone quantification. Each CDR3 protein is one row after TCRdb ran MiXCR on the PCR reads. The sample includes about 500,000 distinct CDR3 sequences, 25% of them seen just once. Sequencing was performed on naive CD8+ T cells from blood, with Jurkat cell RNA spiked in. Subset meaning: FACS-sorted CD8+CD4-CCR7+CD45RA+ naive T cells. These receptors were taken from a human donor in good health. Some libraries in this study had Jurkat cell RNA spiked in.

This clonotype appeared a few times. J is TRBJ2-3 and V is TRBV13; D possibly corresponds to TRBD2 (5 bases). CDR1 PRHDT and CDR2 FYEKMQ come from the germline V gene (reference sequence). CDR3 length: 15 amino acids. V dropped 0 bases and J dropped 4 bases, with 11 bases sitting between them. CDR3 residues: CASSLGVLLADTQYF. The CDR3 bases are TGTGCCAGCAGCTTAGGAGTACTACTAGCAGATACGCAGTATTTT.

As for this clonotype: Its ends do not fully match the called genes, so a read error is possible. This chain connects TRBV19 to TRBJ1-1; TRBD1 matches at 7 bases. Per germline, CDR1 LNHDA and CDR2 SQIVND (reference sequence). This CDR3 spans 15 amino acids. This CDR3 reads CARSLQGIGSTEAFF. The CDR3 region has the DNA TGTGCCCGTAGTTTACAGGGGATCGGTAGCACTGAAGCTTTCTTT.

This clonotype was recorded once. The chain uses TRBV4-3 and TRBJ2-7; D remains ambiguous. Germline assignment: CDR1 LGHNA and CDR2 YSLEER. There are 16 residues in the CDR3. With 0 bases removed from V and 5 bases from J, the gap between germline ends came to 17 bases. The CDR3 loop is CASSQDRGRTYNEQYF. In DNA, the CDR3 is TGCGCCAGCAGCCAAGATCGAGGTCGTACGTACAACGAGCAGTACTTC.

Details on this clonotype: At one end, the junction sequence differs from germline, possibly due to a read error. V is TRBV7-9 and J is TRBJ1-4; D not certain. The CDR3 covers 12 residues. Germline assignment: CDR1 SEHNR and CDR2 FQNEAQ (reference sequence). The CDR3 loop is CASSFLSEILFF. CDR3 nucleotide sequence: TGTGCCAGCAGCTTTCTTAGTGAAATACTGTTTTTT.

V usage is TRBV5-8 and J usage is TRBJ1-1; D unclear. Trimming pared 5 bases from V and 3 bases from J, leaving 14 bases between. This CDR3 spans 14 amino acids. Looked up from germline, CDR1 is SGHTS and CDR2 is YDEGEE. CDR3 DNA sequence: TGTGCCAGCAGTCCAGGCTTTCGGTACACTGAAGCTTTCTTT. Protein product: CASSPGFRYTEAFF. The full variable domain, its missing parts supplied by reference TRBV5-8 and TRBJ1-1, is EAGVTQSPTHLIKTRGQQATLRCSPISGHTSVYWYQQALGLGLQFLLWYDEGEERNRGNFPPRFSGRQFPNYSSELNVNALELEDSALYLCASSPGFRYTEAFFGQGTRLTVV.

This chain links TRBV4-3 with TRBJ1-1; D unresolved. V was shortened by 4 bases and J by 0 bases, with 15 bases between the two germline ends. There are 16 residues in the CDR3. The germline gives CDR1 LGHNA, CDR2 YSLEER. The CDR3 nucleotides read TGCGCCAGCAGCCCTACTCAAATGGGGATGAACACTGAAGCTTTCTTT. Its protein product is CASSPTQMGMNTEAFF.

This sequence joins TRBV15 and TRBJ2-4; 10 positions match TRBD1. V dropped 0 bases and J dropped 6; count of bases not matched to a gene: 8. CDR1 is LNHNV and CDR2 is YYDKDF in the germline V gene (reference sequence). CDR3 length equals 17 residues. The CDR3 protein is CATSRDLGQGMGNIQYF. CDR3 nucleotides: TGTGCCACCAGCAGAGATTTGGGACAGGGGATGGGAAACATTCAGTACTTC.

In the case of this clonotype: The conserved phenylalanine or tryptophan is not found at the CDR3 terminus, so this likely reflects a read error. The gene calls are TRBV30 and TRBJ2-7, with TRBD1 matching over 10 bases. The CDR3 runs 16 residues. After removal of 0 bases from V and 2 bases from J, the junction contained 7 bases not matched to a gene. The V gene's germline CDR1 is GTSNPN and CDR2 SVGIG (reference sequence). CDR3 in amino acids: CAWSVFWDRGPYEQYI. CDR3 coding DNA: TGTGCCTGGAGTGTATTCTGGGACAGGGGTCCCTACGAGCAGTACATC.

This rearrangement joins TRBV7-9 to TRBJ2-1; the match to TRBD2 covers 10 bases. Germline-derived CDR1 and CDR2 are SEHNR and FQNEAQ (reference sequence). After removal of 6 bases from V and 3 bases from J, the junction contained 11 bases not matched to a gene. The CDR3 has 17 residues. For the CDR3, the DNA is TGTGCCAGCAGTCGATCAACTAGCGGGGCCCTCTACAATGAGCAGTTCTTC. Translating gives CASSRSTSGALYNEQFF.

Remarks on this clonotype: A much larger clone lies a single base off, so this may be a read error. The chain recombines TRBV29-1 with TRBJ1-1, with no clear D. The germline V gene encodes CDR1 SQVTM and CDR2 ANQGSEA. The V and J ends lost 7 bases and 4 bases respectively, with 10 bases between them. This CDR3 is built from 11 residues. The CDR3 sequence is CSAWFGTEAFF. CDR3 nucleotide sequence: TGCAGCGCCTGGTTTGGCACTGAAGCTTTCTTT.

To note about this clonotype: This may come from a read error, since a much larger clone is one base off. This chain connects TRBV24-1 to TRBJ1-1; 8 bases fit TRBD1. This CDR3 contains 13 residues. Per germline, CDR1 KGHDR and CDR2 SFDVKD. CDR3 in amino acids: CATSAGGSTEVFF. CDR3 nucleotides: TGTGCCACCAGTGCAGGGGGCAGCACTGAAGTTTTCTTT.

The chain recombines TRBV5-3 with TRBJ2-1; D not resolved. TRBV5-3 is sorted into the ORF group, with uncertain function. The CDR3 has 12 residues. The V end was cut by 2 bases, the J end by 8 bases, with 8 bases between. The CDR3 DNA follows: TGTGCCAGAAGCTTCAGTCCGGATGAGCAGTTCTTC. It is translated as CARSFSPDEQFF.

The V gene is TRBV19, the J gene TRBJ2-5; D is unclear. The V gene's germline CDR1 is LNHDA and CDR2 SQIVND (reference sequence). V was clipped by 1 base and J by 7 bases, with 19 bases between them. The CDR3 totals 16 residues. The CDR3 loop reads CASSIVGGTAKGTQYF. The CDR3 nucleotides read TGTGCCAGTAGTATAGTAGGCGGAACAGCGAAGGGGACCCAGTACTTC.

This clonotype was observed a handful of times. This chain links TRBV20-1 with TRBJ2-3; TRBD2 agrees at 11 bases. Germline trimming cut 0 bases from V and 2 bases from J; bases unmatched to any gene: 13. The length of the CDR3 is 19 residues. Looked up from germline, CDR1 is DFQATT and CDR2 is SNEGSKA (reference sequence). The CDR3 DNA is TGCAGTGCTAGAGATTCGTTTGCTAGCGGGGGGCTTAACACAGATACGCAGTATTTT. This sequence encodes CSARDSFASGGLNTDTQYF.

The rearrangement uses TRBV20-1 and TRBJ2-3, with 8 bases identical to TRBD2. From germline, CDR1 is DFQATT and CDR2 SNEGSKA (reference sequence). After removal of 5 bases from V and 5 bases from J, the junction contained 15 bases not matched to a gene. CDR3 length: 16 residues. Here the CDR3 reads CSAGEAGGWGGDTQYF. CDR3 bases: TGCAGTGCTGGGGAGGCGGGAGGCTGGGGCGGAGATACGCAGTATTTT.

The chain recombines TRBV4-1 with TRBJ2-5; tentatively, D is TRBD1 (6 bases). The CDR3 runs 12 residues. Between the trimmed V and J ends, which lost 1 base and 14 bases, there was a span of 14 bases. From germline, CDR1 is MGHRA and CDR2 YSYEKL. CDR3 in amino acids: CASSQGTDTLYF. In DNA, the CDR3 is TGCGCCAGCAGCCAAGGGACAGACACCCTTTACTTC.

This clonotype was counted between two and nine times. The J gene is TRBJ2-5, the V gene TRBV7-2, with TRBD2 matching 9 bases. The V segment lost 8 bases and the J segment 4 bases; nucleotides outside the gene matches: 5. CDR1 is SGHTA and CDR2 is FQGNSA in the germline V gene. There are 13 residues in the CDR3. CDR3 in DNA: TGTGCCAGCCGCGGGGGGGCCCTAGAGACCCAGTACTTC. The encoded protein is CASRGGALETQYF.

Ten or more counts support this clonotype. V gene TRBV7-2 combines with J gene TRBJ1-5; D uncertain. Germline assignment: CDR1 SGHTA and CDR2 FQGNSA. The CDR3 covers 17 residues. Trimming cost V 1 base and J 0 bases, with 13 bases left between them. Written as DNA, the CDR3 is TGTGCCAGCAGCTTAGAACGGGCTACCTATAGCAATCAGCCCCAGCATTTT. Protein sequence: CASSLERATYSNQPQHF.

This clonotype was observed at least ten times. The CDR3 is CASSQAEGRPLGQYF. Here the CDR3 DNA reads TGTGCCAGCAGCCAAGCGGAGGGTAGACCCTTGGGGCAGTATTTT. The chain combines TRBV4-2 with TRBJ2-3; D may be TRBD2 (6 bases). CDR3 length equals 15 residues. Germline V gene lookup returns CDR1 LGHNA and CDR2 YNFKEQ. The V gene lost 1 base and the J gene lost 11 bases, with 19 bases spanning the gap.

Note on this clonotype: One base away lies a much larger clone, so this may be a sequencing read error. The chain joins TRBV4-3 to TRBJ2-7; D is unresolved. This CDR3 has 16 residues. Germline V gives CDR1 LGHNA, CDR2 YSLEER. CDR3 sequence: CASSQDTMTAYYEKYF. The CDR3 bases are TGCGCCAGCAGCCAAGATACCATGACTGCCTACTACGAGAAGTACTTC.

CDR3 sequence (DNA): TGTGCCAGCAGCGCCTTTAGCGGGGGAGGCGGGGAGCTGTTTTTT. Translation: CASSAFSGGGGELFF. The V gene is TRBV9, the J gene TRBJ2-2, with TRBD2 matching over 9 bases. CDR1 SGDLS and CDR2 YYNGEE come from the germline V gene. The trim removed 3 bases at V and 7 bases at J, leaving 7 bases unmatched. The CDR3 is made up of 15 amino acids.

The chain combines TRBV12-5 with TRBJ1-3; D may be TRBD1 (5 bases). V lost 5 bases to trimming and J lost 4 bases, with 15 bases between them. The V gene's germline CDR1 is LGHNT and CDR2 FRNRAP. The CDR3 totals 15 residues. The chain's CDR3 is CASGLPWGMGNTIYF. CDR3 DNA: TGTGCTAGTGGTCTACCATGGGGGATGGGAAACACCATATATTTT.

This clonotype was detected a few times. This chain links TRBV10-3 with TRBJ2-7; 11 positions agree with TRBD2. The germline V gene has CDR1 ENHRY and CDR2 SYGVKD. V lost 4 bases and J lost 2; bases outside the gene matches: 1. The CDR3 loop spans 14 amino acids. This chain's CDR3 is CAISGLAGTYEQYF. Written as DNA, the CDR3 is TGTGCCATCAGTGGACTAGCGGGAACCTACGAGCAGTACTTC.

The sample holds many counts of this clonotype. This chain links TRBV27 with TRBJ2-7; D unclear. CDR3 length: 14 residues. Trimming took off 0 bases at V and 0 bases at J, with 6 bases between the two ends. Germline CDR1 is MNHEY and CDR2 is SMNVEV (reference sequence). CDR3 coding DNA: TGTGCCAGCAGTTTATCAGGTCTCTCCTACGAGCAGTACTTC. Protein sequence: CASSLSGLSYEQYF.

This clonotype was detected many times. The chain employs TRBV6-2 or TRBV6-3 and TRBJ2-2; TRBD2 is a possible D gene (6 bases). There are 16 residues in the CDR3. Germline V CDR1 and CDR2: MNHEY, SVGEGT. Trimming stripped 5 bases from V and 0 bases from J, with 13 bases between. CDR3 region: CASSPWEVTNTGELFF. CDR3 DNA: TGTGCCAGCAGTCCTTGGGAGGTAACGAACACCGGGGAGCTGTTTTTT.

This clonotype occurred a few times. The junction differs from germline at one of its ends, possibly a read error. The chain uses TRBV12-3 or TRBV12-4 and TRBJ2-6; 12 bases align to TRBD1. The CDR3 extends over 19 amino acids. CDR3 DNA sequence: TGTGCCAGCGGTTTAGCCGCAGGGACAGGGGGCTATGGGGCCAACGTCCTGACTTTC. This translates into CASGLAAGTGGYGANVLTF.

The J gene is TRBJ2-2, the V gene TRBV7-6; D is undetermined. The V and J ends lost 0 bases and 1 base respectively, with 6 bases between them. CDR1 and CDR2 (germline): SGHVS, FNYEAQ. CDR3 length: 15 amino acids. CDR3 nucleotide sequence: TGTGCCAGCAGCTTAGCTCTGTTGAACACCGGGGAGCTGTTTTTT. This gives the protein CASSLALLNTGELFF.

CDR3 nucleotides: TGTGCCAGCAGCGGTGGGCAGACAAACCTTTACGAGCAGTACTTC. Protein sequence: CASSGGQTNLYEQYF. The chain recombines TRBV27 with TRBJ2-7; no reliable D call. Trimming removed 6 bases from V and 4 bases from J, with 19 bases in between. Germline V gives CDR1 MNHEY, CDR2 SMNVEV (reference sequence). The CDR3 extends over 15 amino acids.